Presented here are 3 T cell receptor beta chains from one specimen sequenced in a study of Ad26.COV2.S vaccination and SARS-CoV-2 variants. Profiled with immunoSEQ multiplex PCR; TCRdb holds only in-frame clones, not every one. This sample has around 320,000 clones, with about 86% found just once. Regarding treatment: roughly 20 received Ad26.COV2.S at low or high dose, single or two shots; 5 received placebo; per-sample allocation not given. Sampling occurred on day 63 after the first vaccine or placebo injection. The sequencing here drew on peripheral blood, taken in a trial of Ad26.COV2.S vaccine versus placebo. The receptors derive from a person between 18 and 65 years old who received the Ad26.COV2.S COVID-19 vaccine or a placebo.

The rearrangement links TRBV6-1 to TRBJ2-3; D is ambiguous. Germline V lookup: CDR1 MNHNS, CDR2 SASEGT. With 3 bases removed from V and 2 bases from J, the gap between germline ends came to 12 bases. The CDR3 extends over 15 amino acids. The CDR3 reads CASSESWTYTDTQYF. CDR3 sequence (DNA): TGTGCCAGCAGTGAGTCTTGGACCTACACAGATACGCAGTATTTT.

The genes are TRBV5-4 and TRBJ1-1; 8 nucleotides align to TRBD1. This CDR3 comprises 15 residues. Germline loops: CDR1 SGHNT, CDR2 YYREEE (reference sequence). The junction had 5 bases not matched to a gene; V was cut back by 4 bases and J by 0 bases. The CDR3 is CASSNRQGLNTEAFF. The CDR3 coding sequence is TGTGCCAGCAGCAACCGACAGGGGCTGAACACTGAAGCTTTCTTT.

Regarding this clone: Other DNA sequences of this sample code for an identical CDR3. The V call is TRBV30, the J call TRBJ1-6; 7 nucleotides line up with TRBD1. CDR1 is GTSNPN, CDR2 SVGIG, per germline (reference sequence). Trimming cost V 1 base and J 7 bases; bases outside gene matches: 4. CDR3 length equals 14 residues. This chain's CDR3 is CAWSAGTDNSPLHF. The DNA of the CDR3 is TGTGCCTGGAGTGCCGGGACAGACAATTCACCCCTCCACTTT.